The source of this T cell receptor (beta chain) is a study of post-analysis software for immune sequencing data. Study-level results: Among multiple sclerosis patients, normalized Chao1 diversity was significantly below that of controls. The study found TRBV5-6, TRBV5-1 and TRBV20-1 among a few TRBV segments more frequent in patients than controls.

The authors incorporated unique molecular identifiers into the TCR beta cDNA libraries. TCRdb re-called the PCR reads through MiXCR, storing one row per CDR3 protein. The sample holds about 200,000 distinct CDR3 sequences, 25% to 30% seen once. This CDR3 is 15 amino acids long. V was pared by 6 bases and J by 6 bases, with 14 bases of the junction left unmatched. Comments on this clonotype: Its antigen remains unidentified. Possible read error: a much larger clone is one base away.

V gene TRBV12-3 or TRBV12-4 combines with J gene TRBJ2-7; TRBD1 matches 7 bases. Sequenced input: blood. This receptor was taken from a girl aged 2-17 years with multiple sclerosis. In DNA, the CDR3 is TGTGCCAGCAGGCCTACAGGGGCGGTCTGGGGCGAGCAGTACTTC. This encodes CASRPTGAVWGEQYF.